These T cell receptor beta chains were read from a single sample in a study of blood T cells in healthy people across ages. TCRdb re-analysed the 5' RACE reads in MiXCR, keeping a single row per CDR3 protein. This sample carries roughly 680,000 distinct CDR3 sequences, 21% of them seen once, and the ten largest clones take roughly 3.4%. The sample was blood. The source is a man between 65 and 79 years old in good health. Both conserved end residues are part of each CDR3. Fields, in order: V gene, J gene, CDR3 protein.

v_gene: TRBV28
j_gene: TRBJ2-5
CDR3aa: CASRTNPGGWGIQETQYF

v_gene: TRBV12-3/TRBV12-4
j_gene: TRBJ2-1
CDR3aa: CASSFLSSSYNEQFF

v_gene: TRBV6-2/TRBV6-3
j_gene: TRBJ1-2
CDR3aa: CASSPDRKGYTF

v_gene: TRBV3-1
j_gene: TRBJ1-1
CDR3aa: CASSLTQYTEAFF

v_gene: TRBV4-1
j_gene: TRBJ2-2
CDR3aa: CASSQAQGAAGELFF

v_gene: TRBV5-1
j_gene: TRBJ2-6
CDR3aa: CASSAGQGSSGANVLTF

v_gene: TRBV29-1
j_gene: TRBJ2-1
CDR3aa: CSVDLPGGIPEQFF

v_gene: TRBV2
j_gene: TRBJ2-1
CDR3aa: CASSTRGSSYNEQFF

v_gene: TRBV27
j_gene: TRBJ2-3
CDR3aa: CASSPRQPSSGDTQYF

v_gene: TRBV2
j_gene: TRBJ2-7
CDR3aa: CASSEIRNSYEQYF

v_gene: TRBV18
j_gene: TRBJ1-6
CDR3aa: CASSGQGFASPLHF

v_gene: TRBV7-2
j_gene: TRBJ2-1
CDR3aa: CASSPRVLALF

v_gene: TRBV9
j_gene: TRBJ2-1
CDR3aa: CASTPEGLAGTSSYNEQFF

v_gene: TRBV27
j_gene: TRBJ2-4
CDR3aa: CASSHRDGENIQYF

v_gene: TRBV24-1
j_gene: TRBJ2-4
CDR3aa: CATSDLEKGDIQYF

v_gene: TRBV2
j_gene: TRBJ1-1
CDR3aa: CASTVGENTEAFF

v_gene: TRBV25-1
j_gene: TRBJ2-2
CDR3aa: CASCEIDFPNTGELFF

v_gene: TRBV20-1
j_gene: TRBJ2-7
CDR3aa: CSARGPAPTDEQYF

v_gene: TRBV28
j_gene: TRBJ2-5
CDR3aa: CASSSPSKETQYF

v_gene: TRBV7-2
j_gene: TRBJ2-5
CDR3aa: CASSSLWVQETQYF

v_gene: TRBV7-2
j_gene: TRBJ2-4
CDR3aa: CASSQGLAENIQYF

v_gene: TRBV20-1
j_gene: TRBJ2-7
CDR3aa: CSASLSGGGVYEQYF

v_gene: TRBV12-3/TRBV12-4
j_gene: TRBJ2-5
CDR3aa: CASSPREKETQYF

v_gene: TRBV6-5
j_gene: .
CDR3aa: CASGLAGENNEQFF

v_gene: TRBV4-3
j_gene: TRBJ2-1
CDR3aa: CASSQLEGYNEQFF

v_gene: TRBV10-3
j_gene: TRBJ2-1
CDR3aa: CAISQDRSSYNEQFF

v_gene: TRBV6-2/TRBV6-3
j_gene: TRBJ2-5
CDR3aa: CASSWRDNERFF

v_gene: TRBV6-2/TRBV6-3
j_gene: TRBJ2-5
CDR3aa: CASNKGGARFLFF

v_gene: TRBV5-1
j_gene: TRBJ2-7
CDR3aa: CASSNSGYFYEQYF

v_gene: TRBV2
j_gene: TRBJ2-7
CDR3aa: CASSEGLRYEQYF

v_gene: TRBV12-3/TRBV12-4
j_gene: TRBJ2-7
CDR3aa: CASSSSLGTGGIYEQYF

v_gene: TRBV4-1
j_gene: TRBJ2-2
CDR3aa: CASSQDRRLAGTGELFF

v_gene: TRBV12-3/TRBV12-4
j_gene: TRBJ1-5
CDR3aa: CASGQGALGPQHF

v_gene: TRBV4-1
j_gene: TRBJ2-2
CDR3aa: CASSRLGEGETGELFF

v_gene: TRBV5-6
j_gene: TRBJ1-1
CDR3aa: CASSPRGMRNTEAFF

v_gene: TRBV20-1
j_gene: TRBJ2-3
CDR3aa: CSARGGLAGGRGTDTQYF

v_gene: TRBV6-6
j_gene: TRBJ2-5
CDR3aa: CASSHRAGEETQYF

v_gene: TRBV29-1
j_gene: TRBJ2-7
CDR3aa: CSVEGFGTSGSQEQYF

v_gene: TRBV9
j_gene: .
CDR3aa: CASSTNPNTFFNEQFF

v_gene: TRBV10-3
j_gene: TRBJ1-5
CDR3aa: CATTQNSNQPQHF

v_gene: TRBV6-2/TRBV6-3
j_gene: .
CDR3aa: CASSYSILAGGYEQYF

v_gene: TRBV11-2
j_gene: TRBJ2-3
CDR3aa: CASSLSAAWDTQYF